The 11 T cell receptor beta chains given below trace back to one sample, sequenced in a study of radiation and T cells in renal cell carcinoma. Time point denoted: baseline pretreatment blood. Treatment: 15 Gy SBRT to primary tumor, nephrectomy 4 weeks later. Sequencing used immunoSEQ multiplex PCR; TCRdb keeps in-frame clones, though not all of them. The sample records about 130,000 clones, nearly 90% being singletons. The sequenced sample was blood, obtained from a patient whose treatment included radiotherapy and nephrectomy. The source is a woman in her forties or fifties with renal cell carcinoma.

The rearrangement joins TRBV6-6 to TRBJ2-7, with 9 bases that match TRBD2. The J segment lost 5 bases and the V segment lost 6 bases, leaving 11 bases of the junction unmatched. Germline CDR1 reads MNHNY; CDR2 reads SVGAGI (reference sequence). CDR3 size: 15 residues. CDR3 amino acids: CASRPLTSGPHEQYF. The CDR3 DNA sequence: TGTGCCAGCAGACCTCTGACTAGCGGCCCTCACGAGCAGTACTTC.

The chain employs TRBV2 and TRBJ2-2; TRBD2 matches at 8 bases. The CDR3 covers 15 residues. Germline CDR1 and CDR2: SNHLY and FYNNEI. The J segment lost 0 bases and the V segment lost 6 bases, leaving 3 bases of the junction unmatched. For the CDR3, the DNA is TGTGCCAGCAGCGGGACTAGAACGAACACCGGGGAGCTGTTTTTT. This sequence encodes CASSGTRTNTGELFF.

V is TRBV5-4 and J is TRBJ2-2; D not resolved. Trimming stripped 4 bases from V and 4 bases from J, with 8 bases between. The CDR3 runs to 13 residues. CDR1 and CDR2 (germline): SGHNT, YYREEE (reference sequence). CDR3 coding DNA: TGTGCCAGCAGCCCAATTGCCACCGGGGAGCTGTTTTTT. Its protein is CASSPIATGELFF.

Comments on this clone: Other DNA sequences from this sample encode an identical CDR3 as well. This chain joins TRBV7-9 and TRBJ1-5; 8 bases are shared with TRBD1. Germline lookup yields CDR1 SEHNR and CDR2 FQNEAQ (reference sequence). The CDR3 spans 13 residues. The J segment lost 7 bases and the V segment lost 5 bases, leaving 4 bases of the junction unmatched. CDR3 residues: CASSRQGNQPQHF. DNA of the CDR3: TGTGCCAGCAGCCGACAGGGGAACCAGCCCCAGCATTTT.

The CDR3 DNA reads TGTGCCAGCAGCCTCCGGGACGGTTACAATGAGCAGTTCTTC. Translating it yields CASSLRDGYNEQFF. The chain has TRBV7-2 and TRBJ2-1; D tentatively reads TRBD1 or TRBD2 (5 bases each). Germline loops: CDR1 SGHTA, CDR2 FQGNSA. V lost 5 bases to trimming and J lost 4 bases, with 12 bases between them. CDR3 length equals 14 residues.

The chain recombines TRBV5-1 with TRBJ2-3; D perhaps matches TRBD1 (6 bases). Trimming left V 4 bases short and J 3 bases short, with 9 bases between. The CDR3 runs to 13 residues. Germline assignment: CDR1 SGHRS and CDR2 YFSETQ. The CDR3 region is CASSEQGTDTQYF. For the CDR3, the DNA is TGCGCCAGCAGCGAACAGGGAACAGATACGCAGTATTTT.

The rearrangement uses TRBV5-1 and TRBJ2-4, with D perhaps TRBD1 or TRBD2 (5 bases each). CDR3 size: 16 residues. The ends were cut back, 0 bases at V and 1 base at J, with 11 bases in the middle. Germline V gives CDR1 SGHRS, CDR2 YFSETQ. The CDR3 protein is CASSLGGAEAKNIQYF. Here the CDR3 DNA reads TGCGCCAGCAGCTTGGGAGGGGCTGAGGCCAAAAACATTCAGTACTTC.

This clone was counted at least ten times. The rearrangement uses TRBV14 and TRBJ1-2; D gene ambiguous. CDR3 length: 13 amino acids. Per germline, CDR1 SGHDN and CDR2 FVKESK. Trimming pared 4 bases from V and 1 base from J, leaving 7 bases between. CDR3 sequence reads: CASSPTGNYGYTF. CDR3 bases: TGTGCCAGCAGCCCCACGGGTAACTATGGCTACACCTTC.

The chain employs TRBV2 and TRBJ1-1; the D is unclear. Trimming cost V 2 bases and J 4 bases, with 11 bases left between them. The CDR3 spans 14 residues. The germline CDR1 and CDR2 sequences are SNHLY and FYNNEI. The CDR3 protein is CASSERQGFTEAFF. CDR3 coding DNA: TGTGCCAGCAGTGAACGGCAAGGGTTCACTGAAGCTTTCTTT.

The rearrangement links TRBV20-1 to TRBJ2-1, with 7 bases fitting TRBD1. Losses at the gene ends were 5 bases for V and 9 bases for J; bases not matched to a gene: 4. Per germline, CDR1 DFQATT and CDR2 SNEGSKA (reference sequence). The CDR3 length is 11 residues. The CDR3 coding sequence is TGCAGTGCTGTAGGGGGCAGTGAGCAGTTCTTC. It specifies CSAVGGSEQFF.

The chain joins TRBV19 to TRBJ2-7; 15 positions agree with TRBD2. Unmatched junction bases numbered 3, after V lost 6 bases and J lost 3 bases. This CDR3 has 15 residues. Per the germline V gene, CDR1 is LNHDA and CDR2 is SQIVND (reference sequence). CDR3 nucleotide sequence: TGTGCCAGTAGCCCGGGACTAGCGGGGGGCTACGAGCAGTACTTC. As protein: CASSPGLAGGYEQYF.